This TCR beta chain was recorded in a study of T cells in Graves' hyperthyroidism and ophthalmopathy. Ten or more counts support this clonotype. The germline V gene encodes CDR1 SNHLY and CDR2 FYNNEI. This CDR3 has 16 amino acids. V shed 2 bases and J 5 bases; nucleotides not matched to a gene: 10. Amplification targeted TCR beta CDR3 regions from RNA transcripts. First-round RT-PCR with HTBI primers amplified the TCR CDR3 region. TCRdb fed the multiplex PCR reads into MiXCR, producing one record per CDR3 protein. This table has 300,000 to 450,000 distinct CDR3 sequences, roughly 14% appearing once. This sequence joins TRBV2 and TRBJ2-5; 8 positions match TRBD2. The TCR sequence derives from a woman between 25 and 40 years old with Graves' ophthalmopathy. Sample: blood. The CDR3 sequence is CASSERRRGGRETQYF. In DNA form, the CDR3 reads TGTGCCAGCAGTGAAAGGAGGAGGGGCGGGAGGGAGACCCAGTACTTC.